Presented here are 6 T cell receptor beta chains from one specimen sequenced in a study of radiation and T cells in renal cell carcinoma (TCRdb year 2020). The meaning of the sample's time point label: baseline pretreatment blood. This specimen's treatment or condition label, interpreted: 15 Gy SBRT to primary tumor, nephrectomy 4 weeks later. The library was prepared using the immunoSEQ multiplex PCR assay. Here the immuneACCESS table is served through TCRdb, limited to in-frame sequences with V and J called. Missing clones are a known gap in these copies; in checked studies unresolved V genes cover under half, and the rest lacks a known reason. For this sample there are about 59,000 clones; around 80% appear just once. Less than 7.5% of the sample is taken by the ten largest. This specimen consisted of blood, obtained from a patient whose treatment included radiotherapy and nephrectomy. These receptors all stem from a man aged 60 to 69 with renal cell carcinoma.

J is TRBJ1-2 and V is TRBV30, with D uncertain. This CDR3 contains 15 residues. Germline V gives CDR1 GTSNPN, CDR2 SVGIG (reference sequence). The ends were cut back, 3 bases at V and 4 bases at J, with 18 bases in the middle. CDR3 protein: CAWRPAGVLVYGYTF. The DNA of the CDR3 is TGTGCCTGGAGGCCTGCCGGGGTCCTGGTCTATGGCTACACCTTC.

The genes are TRBV9 and TRBJ2-1; no clear D. This CDR3 is built from 14 residues. Per germline, CDR1 SGDLS and CDR2 YYNGEE. The germline V and J ends were trimmed by 1 base and 5 bases, with 10 bases remaining between them. The CDR3 loop reads CASSVRFENNEQFF. CDR3 DNA sequence: TGTGCCAGCAGCGTAAGGTTCGAAAACAATGAGCAGTTCTTC.

The sample holds one count of this clone. The genes are TRBV27 and TRBJ2-1, with D possibly being TRBD2 (6 bases). Germline V gene data show CDR1 as MNHEY and CDR2 as SMNVEV (reference sequence). V dropped 10 bases and J dropped 0 bases, with 19 bases sitting between them. The CDR3 is made up of 16 amino acids. CDR3 sequence reads: CAIISWGVSSYNEQFF. For the CDR3, the DNA is TGTGCCATCATAAGCTGGGGGGTTAGCTCCTACAATGAGCAGTTCTTC.

The CDR3 spells CASSPQINTGELFF. The DNA for the CDR3 is TGTGCCAGCAGCCCCCAAATTAACACCGGGGAGCTGTTTTTT. The rearrangement uses TRBV11-1 and TRBJ2-2; D is unresolved. Germline CDR1 SGHAT, CDR2 FQDESV (reference sequence). This CDR3 spans 14 amino acids. The V and J ends lost 5 bases and 2 bases respectively, with 9 bases between them.

The chain employs TRBV5-4 and TRBJ1-1, with a tentative D call TRBD1 (6 bases). This CDR3 contains 14 residues. The germline CDR1 and CDR2 sequences are SGHNT and YYREEE (reference sequence). V was clipped by 0 bases and J by 4 bases, with 10 bases between them. CDR3 in amino acids: CASSLAGDITEAFF. CDR3 DNA: TGTGCCAGCAGCTTGGCAGGGGATATCACTGAAGCTTTCTTT. Full variable domain (remainder filled in from reference TRBV5-4 and TRBJ1-1): ETGVTQSPTHLIKTRGQQVTLRCSSQSGHNTVSWYQQALGQGPQFIFQYYREEENGRGNFPPRFSGLQFPNYSSELNVNALELDDSALYLCASSLAGDITEAFFGQGTRLTVV.

V usage is TRBV7-7 and J usage is TRBJ2-1; no clear D. The CDR3 spans 13 residues. Germline V gene sequence: CDR1 SSHAT, CDR2 FNYEAQ (reference sequence). The ends were cut back, 1 base at V and 3 bases at J, with 4 bases in the middle. CDR3 protein: CASSLDFYNEQFF. Here the CDR3 DNA reads TGTGCCAGCAGCTTAGATTTCTACAATGAGCAGTTCTTC. The variable domain in full, with the rest retrieved from reference TRBV7-7 and TRBJ2-1, is GAGVSQSPRYKVTKRGQDVTLRCDPISSHATLYWYQQALGQGPEFLTYFNYEAQPDKSGLPSDRFSAERPEGSISTLTIQRTEQRDSAMYRCASSLDFYNEQFFGPGTRLTVL.